In this sample, the clone carrying this T cell receptor (beta chain) turned up once. This entry comes from a study of blood T cell repertoires in COVID-19. As for the study in general: Material from acute and convalescent COVID-19 was sourced from the United States, Italy and Spain.

Between the trimmed V and J ends, which lost 3 bases and 6 bases, there was a span of 11 bases. Germline V CDR1 and CDR2: KGHSH, LQKENI. The CDR3 covers 13 residues. The study counted Cohort 3 donors as recovered given two negative PCRs, clearance, or symptom resolution. In the original workflow: Cell counts per sample came from amplifying reference gene primers. TCRdb keeps only in-frame clones here, not all; method: immunoSEQ multiplex PCR. That table is the source of V, J and clone size, and D and trimming were worked out from the DNA. The sample shows roughly 500,000 clones, approximately 86% of them seen only once.

The chain employs TRBV18 and TRBJ1-2; D unresolved. Sequences were obtained from PBMCs or T cells enriched from blood (not recorded which). The TCR comes from a woman aged 55-75 years who had recovered from COVID-19. The CDR3 protein is CASSPSSIDGYTF. DNA of the CDR3: TGTGCCAGCTCACCCTCGAGCATAGATGGCTACACCTTC.